A selection of T cell receptor beta chains follows, all from one sample in a study of regulatory T cells in long-lasting Graves disease. Using its own MiXCR run on the multiplex PCR reads, TCRdb lists one record per CDR3 protein. The table includes approximately 380,000 distinct CDR3 sequences, more than 20% detected once. The source material was peripheral blood mononuclear cells (PBMCs), sampled when the disease was refractory, from a patient treated with antithyroid drugs. These receptor sequences come from a female donor with Graves disease. Each CDR3 is given without its conserved first and last residue.

TRBV6-2/TRBV6-3	TRBJ2-7	ASSYEDLAGISYEQY
TRBV12-3/TRBV12-4	TRBJ1-4	ASSLYVGSEKLF
TRBV5-1	TRBJ1-5	ASSLGDKGDQPQH
TRBV2	TRBJ2-2	ASSRDRGFTGELF
TRBV3-1	TRBJ1-4	ASSQHGINEKLF
TRBV6-1	TRBJ1-3	ASTLGGQGKRGNTIY
TRBV7-2	TRBJ2-2	ASSERQVTGELF
TRBV20-1	TRBJ2-5	SARDWTSGRQKTQY
TRBV7-6	TRBJ2-5	ASSLARQTQY
TRBV7-2	TRBJ2-7	ASSLASGGTYEQY
TRBV10-3	TRBJ2-7	AISDDRDYEQY
TRBV19	TRBJ1-1	ASSGRTGGMNTEAF
TRBV19	TRBJ2-5	ASSTYNRNQETQY
TRBV12-3/TRBV12-4	TRBJ1-2	ASSSTGWDYGYT
TRBV7-9	TRBJ2-2	ASSLARYNTGELF
TRBV29-1	TRBJ2-7	SVKVSGQGNEQY
TRBV20-1	TRBJ2-5	SAIRVSRETQY
TRBV3-1	TRBJ1-2	ASSLQHRGGYT
TRBV12-3/TRBV12-4	TRBJ2-2	ASTRRNTGELF
TRBV6-2/TRBV6-3	TRBJ2-2	ASSYSEDSPGELF
TRBV2	TRBJ2-5	ASSETGLAGETQY
TRBV28	TRBJ2-7	ASSFGSGNREQY
TRBV7-3	TRBJ1-2	ASSPEPTLNYGYT
TRBV11-2	TRBJ2-5	ASSLVLSGWLETQY
TRBV28	TRBJ2-1	ASSSPDTTSGRGDEQF
TRBV7-9	TRBJ2-7	ASSLGPGLSISYEQY
TRBV15	TRBJ1-2	ATSIGTGVSSVIYGYT
TRBV28	TRBJ2-7	ASSQDRAGEQY
TRBV7-2	TRBJ2-7	ASSYSGTDQYEQY
TRBV29-1	TRBJ2-5	SVEFGRETQY
TRBV9	TRBJ2-1	ASSVARASEQF
TRBV4-3	TRBJ2-1	ASSQSSSGTYNEQF
TRBV27	TRBJ1-1	ASSRDRVANTEAF
TRBV4-3	TRBJ1-2	ASSQDAGTGGRGYT
TRBV12-3/TRBV12-4	TRBJ2-2	ASSLVSSSGANTGELF
TRBV12-3/TRBV12-4	TRBJ2-7	ASSPNSLKGGPIYEQY
TRBV3-1	TRBJ1-2	ASSPGTGLIYGYT
TRBV28	TRBJ2-2	ASSHGTGVFRTFDGELF
TRBV11-2	TRBJ2-7	ASRAVAQEQY
TRBV7-9	TRBJ2-7	ASSLGGLAGDIYEQY